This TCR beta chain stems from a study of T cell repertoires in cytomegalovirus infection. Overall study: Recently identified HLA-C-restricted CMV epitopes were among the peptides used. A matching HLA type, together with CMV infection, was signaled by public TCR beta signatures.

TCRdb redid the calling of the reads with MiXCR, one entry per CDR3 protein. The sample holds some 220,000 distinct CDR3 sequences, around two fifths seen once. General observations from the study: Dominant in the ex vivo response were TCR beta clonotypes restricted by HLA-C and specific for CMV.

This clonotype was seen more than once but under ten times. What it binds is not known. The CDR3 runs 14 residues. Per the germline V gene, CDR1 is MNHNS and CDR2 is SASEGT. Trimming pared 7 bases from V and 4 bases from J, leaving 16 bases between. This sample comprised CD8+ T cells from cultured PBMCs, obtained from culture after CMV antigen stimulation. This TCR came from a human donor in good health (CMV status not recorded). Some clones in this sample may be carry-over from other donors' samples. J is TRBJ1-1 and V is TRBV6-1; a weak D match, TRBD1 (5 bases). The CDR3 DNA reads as TGTGCCAGCACCCAACGGCGGGGCGGCACTGAAGCTTTCTTT. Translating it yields CASTQRRGGTEAFF.